Sequencing of this T cell receptor (beta chain) was carried out in a study of T cell responses to AZD1222 COVID-19 vaccine. Study-wide findings and caveats: Unmutated variant regions are reportedly the target of nearly half of TCRs that are spike-specific. Spike-specific TCR breadth and depth grew following two AZD1222 doses. Vaccine-associated CD4 TCRs spanned spike, dominant at 160-218 and 743-854.

TCRdb keeps only in-frame clones here, not all; method: immunoSEQ multiplex PCR. Of 150,000 or so clones listed, about 90% were seen once; the top ten hold just under 3%. After removal of 5 bases from V and 6 bases from J, the junction contained 11 bases not matched to a gene. Germline-derived CDR1 and CDR2 are SGHDN and FVKESK. The CDR3 totals 17 residues. A remark on this clone: The antigen is not known.

This sequence originates from an adult in good health. This chain links TRBV14 with TRBJ2-1; 12 nucleotides line up with TRBD1. The specimen was peripheral blood, collected on day 0 of AZD1222 vaccination. The CDR3, as DNA: TGTGCCAGCAGCGTTCTACCGGGACAGGGGGCGCTCAATGAGCAGTTCTTC. Its protein product is CASSVLPGQGALNEQFF.